The clone carrying this TCR beta chain was counted at least ten times. No antigen is known for it. Each diagnosis was determined on the basis of clinical symptoms, serum thyroxine, TRAb, thyroid ultrasound and orbital computed tomography. This specimen comes from a study of Graves' ophthalmopathy and Graves' hyperthyroidism. V was clipped by 5 bases and J by 2 bases, with 16 bases between them. The CDR3 consists of 15 residues. Germline V gene lookup returns CDR1 SGHTA and CDR2 FQGNSA. The TCR beta CDR3 regions underwent amplification from RNA transcripts. HTBI primers served in a first-round RT-PCR, which a second-round multiplex PCR followed. From the multiplex PCR reads, TCRdb called clonotypes with MiXCR, one entry per CDR3 protein. The sample shows about 740,000 distinct CDR3 sequences, roughly 40% of them seen only once. Study-level findings and limits: Sensitivity of 65% to 71% and specificity of under 85% were achieved by the model that predicted ophthalmopathy progression. In blood appeared most of the expanded thyroid clonotypes whose frequency exceeded 0.001. Distinction of ophthalmopathy from stable hyperthyroidism by a 13-signature model reached about 87% sensitivity and roughly 81% specificity.

The specimen sequenced was peripheral blood. The clonotype was recovered from an adult man with Graves' ophthalmopathy. The gene calls are TRBV7-2 and TRBJ2-7; possible D gene TRBD2, 6 bases. The CDR3 region is CASSISSDRAYEQYF. The CDR3, as DNA: TGTGCCAGCAGCATCTCTAGCGATCGAGCCTACGAGCAGTACTTC. Full variable domain (missing parts from reference TRBV7-2 and TRBJ2-7): GAGVSQSPSNKVTEKGKDVELRCDPISGHTALYWYRQSLGQGLEFLIYFQGNSAPDKSGLPSDRFSAERTGGSVSTLTIQRTQQEDSAVYLCASSISSDRAYEQYFGPGTRLTVT.